This entry describes one T cell receptor (beta chain). In this sample, this clonotype turned up once. Its antigen has not been determined. No quality values exist for individual bases; no much larger clone is one base distant. From its cysteine to its phenylalanine, the CDR3 spans 15 amino acids. This entry keeps only the CDR3 DNA: 45 bases, framed from base 1. Via the germline V gene (reference sequence), CDR1 is LGHDT and CDR2 YNNKEL. Germline trimming amounts to 1 base on V and 7 bases on J, with 7 as the count of junction bases outside the gene matches. The data stem from a study of blood T cells in healthy people across ages (dated by TCRdb to between 2014 and 2017). General notes on the study: In model experiments, template switching captured roughly one uniquely barcoded TCR beta cDNA molecule for every two T cells. The study analyzed two additional independent replicas of 1 million unique cDNA reads from the same blood draw for two donors, one aged 18 to 30 and one aged 80 or older. To avoid experimental bias, donors of different ages were distributed randomly across sequencing lanes. Donors were grouped into four age groups: young (average approximately 15 years), middle-aged (about 38), aged (around 66) and long-lived (over 80). The study measured age-related changes in TCR beta repertoire diversity using deep sequencing normalized with unique cDNA molecular identifiers. Overall results and qualifications from the work: Bulk unsorted PBMC profiling prevented conclusive comparison of naive and antigen-experienced compartments. Compared with the aged group, the long-lived group had more naive CD4+ T cells, fewer expanded clones and increased TCR diversity, suggesting age selection. Observed TCR beta diversity per million T cells fell roughly linearly with age, and a significant reduction was already apparent by age roughly 40. Estimates of total diversity from one million sequenced T cells were regarded as lower bounds and underestimates. A strong correlation was found between observed TCR beta diversity and the percentage of naive T cells measured by flow cytometry. Because the CMV infection status of the donors was unknown, age-related changes in expanded clonotypes may potentially have been confounded.

Libraries came from 5' RACE. Instrument on record: Illumina HiSeq 2500. The second PCR ran for roughly 6 to 11 cycles and used a J-beta primer mix along with a sample-barcoded 5' primer. Each TCR beta cDNA molecule received a unique molecular identifier from a template-switch 5' adaptor carrying 12 random nucleotides. At least 2.5 million CDR3-containing paired-end reads were obtained from each sample. The Mint cDNA synthesis kit, primed by a TRBC-specific oligonucleotide, was used to synthesize first-strand cDNA from all RNA. Following uracil-DNA glycosylase treatment, all cDNA underwent a first 18-cycle PCR with the universal primers M1SS and BC2_uni_R. The original methods were these. For normalization, 1 million high-quality reads were randomly selected from each sample, with every read carrying a distinct molecular identifier. Reads sharing molecular identifiers were discarded rather than binned into consensus sequences. MiTCR, with a Q25 quality threshold and the strictest error-elimination algorithm, was used for CDR3 identification, clonotype clustering and error correction. A nonparametric unseen species model using Euler transformation provided a lower-bound estimate of total TCR beta diversity. Through fastp at Q25 and MiXCR, TCRdb rebuilt clones from the public reads, retaining in-frame beta chains. Duplicate CDR3 protein sequences are folded into a single record with the most common DNA and genes. The V and J calls come from TCRdb's annotation, not from the publication. Counted in this sample were roughly 2 million distinct CDR3 sequences; 40% to 55% of them appeared once. 2.1% of the sample is held by the ten biggest clonotypes.

Systemically healthy Caucasian individuals from Russia, about 38 in total and aged roughly 6 to 100 years, were included as donors. Each donor gave approximately 10 milliliters of peripheral blood, collected into EDTA-treated Vacutainer tubes. Ficoll-Paque density-gradient centrifugation was used to isolate PBMCs, with at least 6.5 million per sample. Trizol reagent was used to extract total RNA from PBMCs, with at least 5.5 micrograms per sample. The percentages of naive CD45RAhigh/CD27high T cells were determined by flow cytometry on a PBMC aliquot from every donor. The sequence is built from TRBV3-1 and TRBJ2-7, and TRBD1 matches 10 of the central bases. The TCR comes from a woman aged 40 to 50 in good health. Sequencing was done on a sample of blood. This receptor has the CDR3 CASSQGDRGRREQYF. The nucleotide sequence is TGTGCCAGCAGCCAAGGTGACAGGGGGCGGAGGGAGCAGTACTTC.